These T cell receptor beta chains were read from a single sample in a study of blood T cells in healthy people across ages. Using its own MiXCR run on the 5' RACE reads, TCRdb lists one record per CDR3 protein. Here the sample spans roughly 1.5 million distinct CDR3 sequences, around 40% being singletons. Sample: blood. The origin of the receptors is a woman aged 18 to 35 in good health. Each CDR3 is given without its conserved first and last residue.

>TRBV20-1
SRSGSADTQY
>TRBV7-7
ASSTGVGQPQH
>TRBV4-1
ASSQEGRAGEDTQY
>TRBV21-1
ASGDKAYGYT
>TRBV2
ASSEAARRNNQPQH
>TRBV3-1
ASSQVGGPGTGELF
>TRBV20-1
SAVDFYEQY
>TRBV20-1
SASGTGSNHGYT
>TRBV30
AWSSQDTQY
>TRBV7-9
ASSLSAGINEQY
>TRBV2
ASSDRQLNTEAF
>TRBV4-3
ASSQDWDRVSPTEAF
>TRBV2
ASSVFGSAAKNIQY
>TRBV6-1
ASSSMRGQGNYGYT
>TRBV7-9
ASSSATPYEQY
>TRBV29-1
SVAPVHSNTEAF